These T cell receptor beta chains were read from a single sample in a study of blood T cells in healthy people across ages. A single record per CDR3 protein comes from TCRdb applying MiXCR to the 5' RACE reads. The table has 750,000 to 950,000 distinct CDR3 sequences, roughly 29% seen once. These data were also filed under a second study, of T cells of mothers and their children.

The sequenced sample was blood. The receptors shown here come from a woman aged 40 to 50 in good health. Both conserved end residues are part of each CDR3. A D gene is named only where the DNA matches it firmly. Clone size is not always given. Where it is, it says once, few, many or a class for expanded clones.

J | V | D | size | DNA | CDR3
TRBJ1-1 | TRBV12-3/TRBV12-4 | - | - | TGTGCCAGCAGTTTAGAAGGGGGGGCGGACACTGAAGCTTTCTTT | CASSLEGGADTEAFF
TRBJ1-3 | TRBV27 | - | few | TGTGCCAGCAGTTTATTGCCTGGAAACACCATACATTTT | CASSLLPGNTIHF
TRBJ2-3 | TRBV5-1 | - | few | TGCGCCAGCAGCTTGGACAGGACCGCAGATACGCAGTATTTT | CASSLDRTADTQYF
TRBJ2-7 | TRBV5-1 | - | - | TGCGCCAGCACCCCGGACACCTTCGCGGGGGAGCAGTACTTC | CASTPDTFAGEQYF
TRBJ1-2 | TRBV6-2/TRBV6-3 | - | few | TGTGCCAGCAGAACGCCCGCCGGACGGCTTAAGAGTGGCTACACCTTC | CASRTPAGRLKSGYTF
TRBJ1-2 | TRBV5-1 | - | many | TGCGCCAGCAGCCCGGATACAGGGACGGGCTACACCTTC | CASSPDTGTGYTF
TRBJ2-4 | TRBV20-1 | TRBD1 | few | TGCAGTGCTAGTGACCCCCCGGGACAGACATTAAACATTCGGTACTTC | CSASDPPGQTLNIRYF
TRBJ2-1 | TRBV20-1 | - | - | TGCAGTGTTGCCAAGACTGCCCGGTTGGAGCAGTTCTTC | CSVAKTARLEQFF
TRBJ2-7 | TRBV9 | - | many | TGTGCCAGCAGCGTAGGGCCAGGGAACTCCTACGAGCAGTACTTC | CASSVGPGNSYEQYF
TRBJ2-1 | TRBV3-1 | TRBD2 | many | TGTGCCAGCAGCGCTACTAGCGGACACAATGAGCAGTTCTTC | CASSATSGHNEQFF
TRBJ2-1 | TRBV7-8 | - | many | TGTGCCAGCAGCTTAGGGACTCATAAGTATGAGCAGTTCTTC | CASSLGTHKYEQFF
TRBJ2-7 | TRBV5-1 | TRBD2 | many | TGCGCCAGCAGCTTGGAAGCGGGATACGAGCAGTACTTC | CASSLEAGYEQYF
TRBJ1-1 | TRBV20-1 | - | - | TGCAGTGCTCGGCGTCAAGGGAACACTGAAGCTTTCTTT | CSARRQGNTEAFF
TRBJ1-2 | TRBV7-2 | - | few | TGTGCCAGCAGCTACGGGACGACCTATGGCCACACCTTC | CASSYGTTYGHTF
TRBJ1-2 | TRBV19 | TRBD1 | - | TGTGCCAGTAGGCGCTGGGACAGGGACGGCTACACCTTC | CASRRWDRDGYTF
TRBJ2-2 | TRBV7-8 | TRBD2 | few | TGTGCCAGCAGCCCAGCCGGGGGGGCTAATACCGGGGAGCTGTTTTTT | CASSPAGGANTGELFF
TRBJ2-7 | TRBV27 | - | many | TGTGCCAGCAGTTTAGGACCGCCCTACGAGCAGTACTTC | CASSLGPPYEQYF
TRBJ1-1 | TRBV2 | - | few | TGTGCCACCGTACCCTTCCCCGACACTGAAGCTTTCTTT | CATVPFPDTEAFF
TRBJ2-5 | TRBV4-3 | TRBD2 | many | TGCGCCAGCAGCCAAGTTACTCGGGGGGGGCCATTAGAGACCCAGTACTTC | CASSQVTRGGPLETQYF
TRBJ1-1 | TRBV7-2 | - | few | TGTGCCAGCAGCTTAGCGGGGGTTGCAGTGAACACTGAAGCTTTCTTT | CASSLAGVAVNTEAFF
TRBJ2-1 | TRBV28 | TRBD2 | - | TGTGCCAGCAGTCGGGGGGGGTTTAGGCATTCCTACAATGAGCAGTTCTTC | CASSRGGFRHSYNEQFF
TRBJ2-2 | TRBV19 | - | - | TGTGCCAGTAGTATATCAGGGAACACCGGGGAGCTGTTTTTT | CASSISGNTGELFF
TRBJ1-6 | TRBV28 | - | many | TGTGCCAGCAGTCTGGACGGTGATAATTCACCCCTCCACTTT | CASSLDGDNSPLHF
TRBJ2-3 | TRBV2 | - | few | TGTGCCAGCAGTGAAGGTACAGGGCTTGTTTCAGATACGCAGTATTTT | CASSEGTGLVSDTQYF
TRBJ1-2 | TRBV12-3/TRBV12-4 | - | - | TGTGCCAGCAGTTTACGGACAGCTTCGTATGGCTACACCTTC | CASSLRTASYGYTF
TRBJ2-5 | TRBV7-2 | - | few | TGTGCCAGCAGCTTATGGAGGGAAGGGACCCAGTACTTC | CASSLWREGTQYF
TRBJ1-2 | TRBV3-1 | TRBD1 | - | TGTGCCAGCAGCCAACATGACAGGGTCGGCTACACCTTC | CASSQHDRVGYTF
TRBJ2-7 | TRBV20-1 | - | many | TGCAGTGCTAGGAAGAACGGCGGGGTATACGAGCAGTACTTC | CSARKNGGVYEQYF
TRBJ1-2 | TRBV5-1 | - | - | TGCGCCAGCAGCTTGTCAGATCCGGCGACAGCAAACTATGGCTACACCTTC | CASSLSDPATANYGYTF
TRBJ2-7 | TRBV10-3 | TRBD2 | many | TGTGCCATCAGGGCGGGGGGATTCGAGCAGTACTTC | CAIRAGGFEQYF
TRBJ2-1 | TRBV9 | - | many | TGTGCCAGCAGCGTAGATGGGGTAGGCTACAATGAGCAGTTCTTC | CASSVDGVGYNEQFF
TRBJ1-2 | TRBV29-1 | - | many | TGCAGCGTGGAGGCAGGGCCGAGGCTGGGCTACACCTTC | CSVEAGPRLGYTF
TRBJ2-1 | TRBV14 | - | - | TGTGCCAGCAGCCATACCGGGTCCAGCTTCAATGAGCAGTTCTTC | CASSHTGSSFNEQFF
TRBJ2-7 | TRBV6-6 | TRBD2 | few | TGTGCCAGCAGAACTAGCGGGGGAGGCTACGAGCAGTACTTC | CASRTSGGGYEQYF
TRBJ1-1 | TRBV30 | - | - | TGTGCCTGGAGTGTAAGGGCAGGTGGGGACACTGAAGCTTTCTTT | CAWSVRAGGDTEAFF
TRBJ2-3 | TRBV20-1 | - | - | TGCAGTGCTAGGCGGCCGGCAGGCACAGATACGCAGTATTTT | CSARRPAGTDTQYF
TRBJ2-5 | TRBV7-6 | - | - | TGTGCCAGCAGCCGAAGCCTCCAACAGACCCAGTACTTC | CASSRSLQQTQYF
TRBJ1-4 | TRBV20-1 | TRBD1 | few | TGCAGCCTCCCGGGACAGGGTCTTGAAAAACTGTTTTTT | CSLPGQGLEKLFF
TRBJ1-6 | TRBV6-2/TRBV6-3 | - | once | TGTGCCAGCAGTCCGCGGACCGCCTTTGCCCTCCACTTT | CASSPRTAFALHF
TRBJ2-5 | TRBV15 | - | many | TGTGCCACCAGCAGAGATTACGCAGGCCAAGAGACCCAGTACTTC | CATSRDYAGQETQYF